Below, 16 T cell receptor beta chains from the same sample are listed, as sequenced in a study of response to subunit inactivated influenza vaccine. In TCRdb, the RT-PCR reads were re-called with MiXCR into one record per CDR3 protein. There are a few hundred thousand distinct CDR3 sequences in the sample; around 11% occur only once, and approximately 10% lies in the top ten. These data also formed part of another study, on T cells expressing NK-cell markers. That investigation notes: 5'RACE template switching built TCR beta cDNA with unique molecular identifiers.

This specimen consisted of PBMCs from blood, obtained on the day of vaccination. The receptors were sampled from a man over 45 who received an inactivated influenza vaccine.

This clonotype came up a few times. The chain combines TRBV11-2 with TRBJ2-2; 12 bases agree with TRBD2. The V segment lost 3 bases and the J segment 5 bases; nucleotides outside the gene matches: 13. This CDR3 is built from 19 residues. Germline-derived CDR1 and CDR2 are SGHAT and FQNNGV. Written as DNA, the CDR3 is TGTGCCAGCAGCTTTGGACTAGCGGGGATCTGGACGGAAACCGGGGAGCTGTTTTTT. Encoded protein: CASSFGLAGIWTETGELFF.

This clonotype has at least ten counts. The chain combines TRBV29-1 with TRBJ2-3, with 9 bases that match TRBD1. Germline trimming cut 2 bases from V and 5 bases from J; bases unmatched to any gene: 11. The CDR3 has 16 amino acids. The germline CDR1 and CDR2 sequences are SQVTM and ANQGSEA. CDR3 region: CSVEWGRTGVVDTQYF. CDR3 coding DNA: TGCAGCGTTGAATGGGGGCGGACAGGGGTTGTAGATACGCAGTATTTT.

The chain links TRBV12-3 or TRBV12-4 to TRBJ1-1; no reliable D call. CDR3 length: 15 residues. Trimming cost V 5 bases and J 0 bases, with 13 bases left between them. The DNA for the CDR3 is TGTGCCAGCAGTACCTCCCTCTCATTGAACACTGAAGCTTTCTTT. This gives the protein CASSTSLSLNTEAFF.

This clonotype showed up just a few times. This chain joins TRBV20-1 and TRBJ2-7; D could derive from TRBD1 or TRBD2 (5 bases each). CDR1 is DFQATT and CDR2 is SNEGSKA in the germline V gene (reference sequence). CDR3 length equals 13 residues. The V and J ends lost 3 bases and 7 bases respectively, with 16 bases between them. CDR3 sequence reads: CSARPGARLEQYF. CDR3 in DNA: TGCAGTGCTAGGCCCGGGGCAAGATTAGAGCAGTACTTC.

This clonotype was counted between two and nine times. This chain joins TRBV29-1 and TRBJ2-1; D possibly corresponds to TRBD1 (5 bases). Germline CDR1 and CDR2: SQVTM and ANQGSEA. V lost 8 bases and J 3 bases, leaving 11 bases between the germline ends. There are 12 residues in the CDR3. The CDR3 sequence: CSLGHRYNEQFF. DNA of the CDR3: TGCAGCTTAGGACACCGCTACAATGAGCAGTTCTTC.

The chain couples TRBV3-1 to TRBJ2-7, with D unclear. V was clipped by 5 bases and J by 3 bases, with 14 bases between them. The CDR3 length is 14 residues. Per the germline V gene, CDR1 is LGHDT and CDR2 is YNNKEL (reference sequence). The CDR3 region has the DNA TGTGCCAGCAGCTACCGACACGGTAACTACGAGCAGTACTTC. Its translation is CASSYRHGNYEQYF.

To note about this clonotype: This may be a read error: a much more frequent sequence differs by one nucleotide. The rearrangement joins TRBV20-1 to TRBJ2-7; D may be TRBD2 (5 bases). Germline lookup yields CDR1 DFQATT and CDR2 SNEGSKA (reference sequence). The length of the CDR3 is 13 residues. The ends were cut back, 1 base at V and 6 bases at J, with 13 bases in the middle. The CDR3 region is CSARVRPTSEQYF. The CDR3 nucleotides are TGCAGTGCTAGAGTCAGGCCTACTAGCGAGCAGTACTTC.

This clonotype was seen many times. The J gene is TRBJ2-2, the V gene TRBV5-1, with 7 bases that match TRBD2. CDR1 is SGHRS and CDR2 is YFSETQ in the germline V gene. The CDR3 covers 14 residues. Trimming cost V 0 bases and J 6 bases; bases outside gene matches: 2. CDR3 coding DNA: TGCGCCAGCAGCTTGGGCGGGAGCGCCGGGGAGCTGTTTTTT. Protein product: CASSLGGSAGELFF.

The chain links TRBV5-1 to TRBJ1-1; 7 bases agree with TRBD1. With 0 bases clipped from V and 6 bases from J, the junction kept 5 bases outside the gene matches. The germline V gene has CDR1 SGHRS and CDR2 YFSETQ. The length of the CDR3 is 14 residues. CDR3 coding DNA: TGCGCCAGCAGCTTGGAGGGGGCGAGCGCTGAAGCTTTCTTT. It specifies CASSLEGASAEAFF.

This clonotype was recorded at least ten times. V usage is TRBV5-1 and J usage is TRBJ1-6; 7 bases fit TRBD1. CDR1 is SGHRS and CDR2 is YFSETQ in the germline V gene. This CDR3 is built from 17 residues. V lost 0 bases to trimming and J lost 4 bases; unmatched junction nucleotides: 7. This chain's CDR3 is CASSLDGGRGYNSPLHF. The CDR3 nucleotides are TGCGCCAGCAGCTTGGATGGCGGCAGGGGGTATAATTCACCCCTCCACTTT.

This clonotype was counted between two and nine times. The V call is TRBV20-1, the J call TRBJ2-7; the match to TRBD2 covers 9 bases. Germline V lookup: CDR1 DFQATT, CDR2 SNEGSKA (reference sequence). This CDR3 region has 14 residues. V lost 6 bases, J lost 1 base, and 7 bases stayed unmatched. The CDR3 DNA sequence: TGCAGTGCCCTAACCCTAGCGGGATCCTACGAGCAGTACTTC. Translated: CSALTLAGSYEQYF.

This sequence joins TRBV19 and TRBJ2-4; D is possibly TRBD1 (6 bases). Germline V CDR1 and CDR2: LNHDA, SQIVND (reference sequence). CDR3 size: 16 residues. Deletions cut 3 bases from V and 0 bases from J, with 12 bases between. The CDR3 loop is CASSIGQTPAKNIQYF. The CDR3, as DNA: TGTGCCAGTAGTATCGGACAGACACCAGCCAAAAACATTCAGTACTTC.

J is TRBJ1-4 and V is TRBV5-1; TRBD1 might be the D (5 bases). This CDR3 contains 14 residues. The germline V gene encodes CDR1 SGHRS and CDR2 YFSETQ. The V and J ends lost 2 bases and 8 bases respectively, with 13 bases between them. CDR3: CASSLGEVGEKLFF. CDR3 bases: TGCGCCAGCAGCTTAGGGGAGGTTGGGGAAAAACTGTTTTTT.

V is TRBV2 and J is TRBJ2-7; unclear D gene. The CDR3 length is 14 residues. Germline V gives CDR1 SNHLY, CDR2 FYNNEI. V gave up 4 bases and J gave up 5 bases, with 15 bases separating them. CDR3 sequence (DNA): TGTGCCAGCAGTGTCAGTGACAATATCGACGAGCAGTACTTC. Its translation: CASSVSDNIDEQYF.

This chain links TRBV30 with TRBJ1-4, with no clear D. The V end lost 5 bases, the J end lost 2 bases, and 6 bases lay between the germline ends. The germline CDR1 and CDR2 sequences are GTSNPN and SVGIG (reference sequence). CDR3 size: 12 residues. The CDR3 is CAWQWTNEKLFF. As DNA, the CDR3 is TGTGCCTGGCAGTGGACTAATGAAAAACTGTTTTTT.

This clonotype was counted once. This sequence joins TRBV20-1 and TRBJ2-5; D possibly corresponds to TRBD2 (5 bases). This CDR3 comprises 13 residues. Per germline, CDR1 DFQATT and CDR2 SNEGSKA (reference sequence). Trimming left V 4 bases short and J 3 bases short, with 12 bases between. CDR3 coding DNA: TGCAGTGCTAAGACTAACGGGGAAGAGACCCAGTACTTC. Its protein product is CSAKTNGEETQYF.